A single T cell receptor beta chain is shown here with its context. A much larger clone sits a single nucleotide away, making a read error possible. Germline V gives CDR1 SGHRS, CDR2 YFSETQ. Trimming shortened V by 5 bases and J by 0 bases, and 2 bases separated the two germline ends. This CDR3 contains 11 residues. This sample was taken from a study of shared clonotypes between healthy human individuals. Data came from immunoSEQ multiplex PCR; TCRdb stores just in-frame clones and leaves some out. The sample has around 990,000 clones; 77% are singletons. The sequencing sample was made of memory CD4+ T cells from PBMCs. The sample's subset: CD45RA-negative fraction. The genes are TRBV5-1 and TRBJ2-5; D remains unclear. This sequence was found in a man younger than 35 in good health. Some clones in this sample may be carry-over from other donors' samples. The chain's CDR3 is CASSNQETQYF. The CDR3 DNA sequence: TGCGCCAGCAGTAACCAAGAGACCCAGTACTTC.